The rows below give T cell receptor beta chains drawn from one sample of a study of blood T cell repertoires in COVID-19. Profiling relied on immunoSEQ multiplex PCR, and the TCRdb table lists in-frame clones only, not all of them. The table has around 470,000 clones, 89% seen once. The sample taken for sequencing was peripheral blood. All receptors come from a man aged 18 to 30 with COVID-19, enrolled during active disease. Each CDR3 is given with its conserved first and last residue. Each record gives: D gene, V gene, clone size, J gene, CDR3 DNA, CDR3 protein. D genes are given only for firm matches. Clone size appears in some rows only: once, few, many, or a class for an expanded clone.

d_call: TRBD1; v_call: TRBV7-2; clone_size: NA; j_call: TRBJ2-3; cdr3_nt: TGTGCCAGCAGCAGAAATGGACAGGGGATGGATACGCAGTATTTT; cdr3_aa: CASSRNGQGMDTQYF
d_call: NA; v_call: TRBV2; clone_size: NA; j_call: TRBJ1-1; cdr3_nt: TGTGCCAGCCAGACTTCCATGAGCGCTGAAGCTTTCTTT; cdr3_aa: CASQTSMSAEAFF
d_call: NA; v_call: TRBV30; clone_size: NA; j_call: TRBJ2-5; cdr3_nt: TGTGCCTGGAGTCAGGGGTGGGAGACCCAGTACTTC; cdr3_aa: CAWSQGWETQYF
d_call: TRBD2; v_call: TRBV3-1/TRBV3-2; clone_size: NA; j_call: TRBJ2-3; cdr3_nt: TGTGCCAGCAGCCATACTAGCGGGGCCACAGATACGCAGTATTTT; cdr3_aa: CASSHTSGATDTQYF
d_call: NA; v_call: TRBV27; clone_size: once; j_call: TRBJ1-1; cdr3_nt: TGTGCCAGCAGTCTCCAGGCTAACACTGAAGCTTTCTTT; cdr3_aa: CASSLQANTEAFF
d_call: TRBD2; v_call: TRBV11-3; clone_size: NA; j_call: TRBJ2-7; cdr3_nt: TGTGCCAGCAGTTGGAGCGGGAGTCTCTCCTACGAGCAGTACTTC; cdr3_aa: CASSWSGSLSYEQYF
d_call: TRBD1; v_call: TRBV4-1; clone_size: NA; j_call: TRBJ1-1; cdr3_nt: TGCGCCAGCAGCCAAGATTTGGGACAGGAGAACACTGAAGCTTTCTTT; cdr3_aa: CASSQDLGQENTEAFF
d_call: TRBD1; v_call: TRBV3-1/TRBV3-2; clone_size: NA; j_call: TRBJ2-2; cdr3_nt: TGTGCCAGCAGTCTGGGACAGGGGATTGCCGGGGAGCTGTTTTTT; cdr3_aa: CASSLGQGIAGELFF
d_call: TRBD2; v_call: TRBV3-1/TRBV3-2; clone_size: NA; j_call: TRBJ2-2; cdr3_nt: TGTGCCAGCAGCCAGGAGACTAGCGGGAGAGGGGAGCTGTTTTTT; cdr3_aa: CASSQETSGRGELFF
d_call: NA; v_call: TRBV24-1; clone_size: NA; j_call: TRBJ2-1; cdr3_nt: TGTGCCACCAGTGGAGCGGTTCGTTCCTACAATGAGCAGTTCTTC; cdr3_aa: CATSGAVRSYNEQFF
d_call: TRBD2; v_call: TRBV7-8; clone_size: NA; j_call: TRBJ2-7; cdr3_nt: TGTGCCAGCAGCTCACGGACTAGCGGGAGCAACGAGCAGTACTTC; cdr3_aa: CASSSRTSGSNEQYF
d_call: NA; v_call: TRBV12-3/TRBV12-4; clone_size: NA; j_call: TRBJ1-4; cdr3_nt: TGTGCCAGCAGCTTTCCAACTAATGAAAAACTGTTTTTT; cdr3_aa: CASSFPTNEKLFF
d_call: NA; v_call: TRBV14; clone_size: once; j_call: TRBJ2-1; cdr3_nt: TGTGCCAGCAGTTCAGGGGTCGAGCAGTTCTTC; cdr3_aa: CASSSGVEQFF
d_call: NA; v_call: TRBV5-4; clone_size: NA; j_call: TRBJ2-7; cdr3_nt: TGTGCCAGCAGCTTCTTTTTCGGCTACGAGCAGTACTTC; cdr3_aa: CASSFFFGYEQYF
d_call: NA; v_call: TRBV4-2; clone_size: NA; j_call: TRBJ2-1; cdr3_nt: TGTGCCAGCAGCCCCCGGGATCACTACAATGAGCAGTTCTTC; cdr3_aa: CASSPRDHYNEQFF
d_call: TRBD1; v_call: TRBV4-1; clone_size: NA; j_call: TRBJ1-2; cdr3_nt: TGCGCCAGCAGCCAATCCCGGGACAGGCGCGGCTATGGCTACACCTTC; cdr3_aa: CASSQSRDRRGYGYTF
d_call: TRBD2; v_call: TRBV5-4; clone_size: NA; j_call: TRBJ2-3; cdr3_nt: TGTGCCAGCAGTGTAAAGACTAGCGGGAGCACAGATACGCAGTATTTT; cdr3_aa: CASSVKTSGSTDTQYF
d_call: NA; v_call: TRBV3-1/TRBV3-2; clone_size: NA; j_call: TRBJ2-1; cdr3_nt: TGTGCCAGCAGCCAAGTCCCCTTTACAGGTCATGTGGGTGAGCAGTTCTTC; cdr3_aa: CASSQVPFTGHVGEQFF
d_call: NA; v_call: TRBV6-5; clone_size: NA; j_call: TRBJ1-1; cdr3_nt: TGTGCCAGCAGCAGCCGCGGGGAGAGCACTGAAGCTTTCTTT; cdr3_aa: CASSSRGESTEAFF
d_call: NA; v_call: TRBV7-9; clone_size: NA; j_call: TRBJ1-2; cdr3_nt: TGTGCCAGCAGCTTAGGTTTGGACAGACAGAACTATGGCTACACCTTC; cdr3_aa: CASSLGLDRQNYGYTF
d_call: NA; v_call: TRBV4-1; clone_size: NA; j_call: TRBJ2-1; cdr3_nt: TGCGCCAGCAGCCAAATGATCTCGCGTTACCTGAACAATGAGCAGTTCTTC; cdr3_aa: CASSQMISRYLNNEQFF
d_call: NA; v_call: TRBV11-2; clone_size: once; j_call: TRBJ1-3; cdr3_nt: TGTGCCAGCAGCTTAGACCTACAGGGATCGTTCGGAAACACCATATATTTT; cdr3_aa: CASSLDLQGSFGNTIYF
d_call: NA; v_call: TRBV3-1/TRBV3-2; clone_size: NA; j_call: TRBJ2-1; cdr3_nt: TGTGCCAGCAGCCAAGTCACGGGAGCCCCCAATGAGCAGTTCTTC; cdr3_aa: CASSQVTGAPNEQFF
d_call: TRBD2; v_call: TRBV6-6; clone_size: NA; j_call: TRBJ2-3; cdr3_nt: TGTGCCAGCAGCCGAAATAGCGGGATTCAAGATACGCAGTATTTT; cdr3_aa: CASSRNSGIQDTQYF
d_call: NA; v_call: TRBV2; clone_size: once; j_call: TRBJ1-1; cdr3_nt: TGTGCCAGCAGGAGGAGCATGAACACTGAAGCTTTCTTT; cdr3_aa: CASRRSMNTEAFF
d_call: TRBD1; v_call: TRBV9; clone_size: NA; j_call: TRBJ2-1; cdr3_nt: TGTGCCAGCAGCGTAGGCCCTGATAGAAGGGGGCCCTACAATGAGCAGTTCTTC; cdr3_aa: CASSVGPDRRGPYNEQFF
d_call: NA; v_call: TRBV9; clone_size: NA; j_call: TRBJ2-5; cdr3_nt: TGTGCCAGCAGCGTAGCCGGACAGCAAGAGACCCAGTACTTC; cdr3_aa: CASSVAGQQETQYF
d_call: TRBD2; v_call: TRBV29-1; clone_size: once; j_call: TRBJ2-3; cdr3_nt: TGCAGCCACCTAGCGGGGCTCACAGATACGCAGTATTTT; cdr3_aa: CSHLAGLTDTQYF
d_call: NA; v_call: TRBV27; clone_size: NA; j_call: TRBJ2-7; cdr3_nt: TGTGCCAGCAGTCTGGGACTTGCCTACGAGCAGTACTTC; cdr3_aa: CASSLGLAYEQYF
d_call: NA; v_call: TRBV10-2; clone_size: NA; j_call: TRBJ2-7; cdr3_nt: TGCGCCAGCAGTGTTCTCTCTTACGAGCAGTACTTC; cdr3_aa: CASSVLSYEQYF
d_call: TRBD1; v_call: TRBV19; clone_size: NA; j_call: TRBJ2-1; cdr3_nt: TGTGCCAGTAGCGACCAGACAGGGCCCACTGAGCAGTTCTTC; cdr3_aa: CASSDQTGPTEQFF
d_call: TRBD2; v_call: TRBV3-1/TRBV3-2; clone_size: NA; j_call: TRBJ2-5; cdr3_nt: TGTGCCAGCAGCCTGGGAGGGCCTAGAGAGACCCAGTACTTC; cdr3_aa: CASSLGGPRETQYF
d_call: TRBD2; v_call: TRBV3-1/TRBV3-2; clone_size: NA; j_call: TRBJ2-3; cdr3_nt: TGTGCCAGCCGGGGGGGAGTAAGAACGCAGTATTTT; cdr3_aa: CASRGGVRTQYF
d_call: TRBD1; v_call: TRBV5-1; clone_size: NA; j_call: TRBJ2-2; cdr3_nt: TGCGCCAGCAGCTTGGAGCAGGGGGCAACGGGGGAGCTGTTTTTT; cdr3_aa: CASSLEQGATGELFF
d_call: NA; v_call: TRBV6-2/TRBV6-3; clone_size: once; j_call: TRBJ2-6; cdr3_nt: TGTGCCAGCAGTTCCCAACTCCGAGCCCTCTCTGGGGCCAACGTCCTGACTTTC; cdr3_aa: CASSSQLRALSGANVLTF
d_call: TRBD2; v_call: TRBV5-4; clone_size: NA; j_call: TRBJ2-3; cdr3_nt: TGTGCCAGCAGTCGGTCAGCTTCGGGAGGGCAAGATACGCAGTATTTT; cdr3_aa: CASSRSASGGQDTQYF
d_call: TRBD1; v_call: TRBV2; clone_size: NA; j_call: TRBJ1-5; cdr3_nt: TGTGCCAGCAGACAGGGGGGTCGTCAGCCCCAGCATTTT; cdr3_aa: CASRQGGRQPQHF